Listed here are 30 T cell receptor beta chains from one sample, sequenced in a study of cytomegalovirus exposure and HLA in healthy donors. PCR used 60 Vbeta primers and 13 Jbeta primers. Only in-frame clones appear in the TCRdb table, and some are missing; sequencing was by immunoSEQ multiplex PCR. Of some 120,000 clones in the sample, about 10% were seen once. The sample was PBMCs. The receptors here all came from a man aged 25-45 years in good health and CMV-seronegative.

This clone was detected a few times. The CDR3 sequence: CASFAGLSGNTIYF. The CDR3 coding sequence is TGTGCCAGCTTTGCAGGGCTATCTGGAAACACCATATATTTT. This rearrangement joins TRBV18 to TRBJ1-3; the D gene is possibly TRBD1 (5 bases). Germline-derived CDR1 and CDR2 are KGHSH and LQKENI. V was shortened by 7 bases and J by 1 base, with 11 bases between the two germline ends. The CDR3 extends over 14 amino acids.

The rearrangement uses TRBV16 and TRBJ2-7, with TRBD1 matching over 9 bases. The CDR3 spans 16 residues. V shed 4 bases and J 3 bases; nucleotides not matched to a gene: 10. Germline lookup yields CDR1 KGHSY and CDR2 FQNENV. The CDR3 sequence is CASSPRHTGGIYEQYF. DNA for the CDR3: TGTGCCAGCAGCCCGAGACACACAGGGGGCATCTACGAGCAGTACTTC.

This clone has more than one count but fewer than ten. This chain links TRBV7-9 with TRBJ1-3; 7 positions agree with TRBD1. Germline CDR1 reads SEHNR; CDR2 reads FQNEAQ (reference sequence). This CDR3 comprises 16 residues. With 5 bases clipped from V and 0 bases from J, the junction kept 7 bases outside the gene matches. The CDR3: CASSVRGRLSGNTIYF. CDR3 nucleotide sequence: TGTGCCAGCAGCGTTAGGGGGCGCCTCTCTGGAAACACCATATATTTT.

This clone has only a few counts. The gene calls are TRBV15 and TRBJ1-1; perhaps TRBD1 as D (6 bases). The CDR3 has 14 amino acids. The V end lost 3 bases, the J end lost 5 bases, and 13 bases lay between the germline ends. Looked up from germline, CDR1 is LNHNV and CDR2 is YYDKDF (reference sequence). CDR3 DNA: TGTGCCACCAGCAGCGGGAGGGGGGGGACTGAAGCTTTCTTT. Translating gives CATSSGRGGTEAFF.

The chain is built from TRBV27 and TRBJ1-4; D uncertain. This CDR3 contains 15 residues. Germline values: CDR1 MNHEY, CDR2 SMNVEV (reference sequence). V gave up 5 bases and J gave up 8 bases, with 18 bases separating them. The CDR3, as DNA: TGTGCCAGCAGTCCCTACGGCGGGGATGGGGAAAAACTGTTTTTT. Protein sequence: CASSPYGGDGEKLFF.

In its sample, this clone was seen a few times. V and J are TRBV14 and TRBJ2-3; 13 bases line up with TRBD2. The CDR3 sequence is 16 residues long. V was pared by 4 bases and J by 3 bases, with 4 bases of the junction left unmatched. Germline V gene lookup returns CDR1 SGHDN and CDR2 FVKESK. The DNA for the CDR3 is TGTGCCAGCAGCCTTCGGACTAGCGGGGGTACAGATACGCAGTATTTT. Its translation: CASSLRTSGGTDTQYF.

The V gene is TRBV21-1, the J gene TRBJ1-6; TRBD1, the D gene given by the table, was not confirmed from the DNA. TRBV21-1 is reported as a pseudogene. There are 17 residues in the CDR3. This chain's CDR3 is CASSKAKGTGAFSPLHF. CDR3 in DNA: TGTGCCAGCAGCAAAGCTAAAGGGACAGGGGCGTTCTCACCCCTCCACTTT.

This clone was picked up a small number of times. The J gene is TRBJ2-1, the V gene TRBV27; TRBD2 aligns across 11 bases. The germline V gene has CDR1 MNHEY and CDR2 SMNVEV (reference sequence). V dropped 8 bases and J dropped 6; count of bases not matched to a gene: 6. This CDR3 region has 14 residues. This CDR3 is CASGLAGGGNEQFF. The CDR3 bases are TGTGCCAGCGGTCTAGCGGGAGGAGGCAATGAGCAGTTCTTC.

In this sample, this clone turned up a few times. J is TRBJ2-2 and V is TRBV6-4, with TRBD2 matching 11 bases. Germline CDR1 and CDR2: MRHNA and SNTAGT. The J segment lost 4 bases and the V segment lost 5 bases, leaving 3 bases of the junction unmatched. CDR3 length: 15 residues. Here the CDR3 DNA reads TGTGCCAGCAGTTTAGCGGGAGGGTCCACCGGGGAGCTGTTTTTT. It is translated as CASSLAGGSTGELFF.

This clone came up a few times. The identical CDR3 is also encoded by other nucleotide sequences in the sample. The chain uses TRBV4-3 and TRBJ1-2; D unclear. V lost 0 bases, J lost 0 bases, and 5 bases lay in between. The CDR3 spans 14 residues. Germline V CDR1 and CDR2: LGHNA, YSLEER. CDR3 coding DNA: TGCGCCAGCAGCCAAGATCGTGCTAACTATGGCTACACCTTC. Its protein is CASSQDRANYGYTF.

The CDR3 protein is CASSIKLAGGPSTDTQYF. CDR3 DNA: TGTGCCAGTAGTATAAAACTAGCGGGAGGGCCTAGCACAGATACGCAGTATTTT. The rearrangement links TRBV19 to TRBJ2-3; 13 bases fit TRBD2. This CDR3 contains 18 residues. The V gene end was trimmed by 2 bases and the J gene end by 0 bases; junction bases not matched to a gene: 5. CDR1 and CDR2 (germline): LNHDA, SQIVND (reference sequence).

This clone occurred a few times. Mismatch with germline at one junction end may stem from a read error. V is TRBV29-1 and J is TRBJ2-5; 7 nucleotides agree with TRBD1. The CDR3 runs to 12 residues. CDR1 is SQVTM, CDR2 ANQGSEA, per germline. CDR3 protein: CRGGQAGENQYF. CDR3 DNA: TGCAGAGGGGGCCAGGCGGGTGAGAACCAGTACTTC.

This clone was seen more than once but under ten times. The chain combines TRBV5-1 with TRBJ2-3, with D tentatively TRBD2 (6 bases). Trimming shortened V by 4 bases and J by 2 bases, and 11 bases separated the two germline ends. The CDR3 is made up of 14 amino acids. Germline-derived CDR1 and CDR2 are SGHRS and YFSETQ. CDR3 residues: CASSPVAVTDTQYF. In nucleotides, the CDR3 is TGCGCCAGCAGCCCCGTAGCGGTCACAGATACGCAGTATTTT.

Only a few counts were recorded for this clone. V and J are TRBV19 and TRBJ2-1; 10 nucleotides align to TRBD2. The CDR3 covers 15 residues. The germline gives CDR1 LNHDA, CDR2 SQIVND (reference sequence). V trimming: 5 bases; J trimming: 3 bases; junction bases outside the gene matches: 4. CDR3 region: CASSLAGVNYNEQFF. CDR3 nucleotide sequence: TGTGCCAGTAGTCTAGCGGGAGTTAACTACAATGAGCAGTTCTTC.

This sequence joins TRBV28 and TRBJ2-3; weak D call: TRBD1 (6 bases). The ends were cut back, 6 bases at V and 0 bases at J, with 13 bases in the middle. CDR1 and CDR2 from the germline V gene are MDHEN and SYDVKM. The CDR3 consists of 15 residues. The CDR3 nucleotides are TGTGCCAGCAGGACAGGCGATACTAGCACAGATACGCAGTATTTT. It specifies CASRTGDTSTDTQYF.

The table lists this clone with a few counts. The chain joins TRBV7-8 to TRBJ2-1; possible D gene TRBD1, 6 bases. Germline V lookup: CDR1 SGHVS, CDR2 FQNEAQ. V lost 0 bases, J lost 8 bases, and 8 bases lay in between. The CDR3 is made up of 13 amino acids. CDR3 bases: TGTGCCAGCAGCTTAGCCAGGGGCCATGAGCAGTTCTTC. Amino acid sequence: CASSLARGHEQFF.

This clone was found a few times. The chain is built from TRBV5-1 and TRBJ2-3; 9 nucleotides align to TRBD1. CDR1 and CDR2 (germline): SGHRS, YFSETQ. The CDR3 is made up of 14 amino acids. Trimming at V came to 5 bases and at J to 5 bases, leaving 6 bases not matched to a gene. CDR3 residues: CASRQGAHGDTQYF. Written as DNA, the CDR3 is TGCGCCAGCAGACAGGGGGCGCATGGAGATACGCAGTATTTT.

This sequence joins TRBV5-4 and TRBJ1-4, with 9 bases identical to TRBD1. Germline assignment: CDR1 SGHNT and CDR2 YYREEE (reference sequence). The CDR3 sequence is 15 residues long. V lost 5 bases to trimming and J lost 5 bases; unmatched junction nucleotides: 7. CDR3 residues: CASRRQGGQNEKLFF. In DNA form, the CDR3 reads TGTGCCAGCAGACGACAGGGGGGGCAGAATGAAAAACTGTTTTTT.

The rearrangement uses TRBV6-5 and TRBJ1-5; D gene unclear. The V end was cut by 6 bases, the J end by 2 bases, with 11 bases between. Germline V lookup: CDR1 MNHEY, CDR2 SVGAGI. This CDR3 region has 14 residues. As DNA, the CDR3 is TGTGCCAGCAGACCGGGGTCACGCAATCAGCCCCAGCATTTT. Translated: CASRPGSRNQPQHF.

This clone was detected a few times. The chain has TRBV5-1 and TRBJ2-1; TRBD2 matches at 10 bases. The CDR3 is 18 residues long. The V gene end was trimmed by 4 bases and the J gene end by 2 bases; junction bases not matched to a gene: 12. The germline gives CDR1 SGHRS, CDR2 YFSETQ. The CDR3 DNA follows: TGCGCCAGCAGCCCGAGAGACCAGCGGGGGGGCCCCTACAATGAGCAGTTCTTC. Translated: CASSPRDQRGGPYNEQFF.

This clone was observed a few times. CDR3 sequence reads: CASQTLATSYEQYF. The CDR3 DNA sequence: TGTGCCAGCCAAACATTAGCGACTTCCTACGAGCAGTACTTC. This chain uses TRBV7-2 with TRBJ2-7, with TRBD2 as a possible D gene (5 bases). This CDR3 region has 14 residues. The V and J ends lost 8 bases and 1 base respectively, with 15 bases between them. Germline CDR1 SGHTA, CDR2 FQGNSA.

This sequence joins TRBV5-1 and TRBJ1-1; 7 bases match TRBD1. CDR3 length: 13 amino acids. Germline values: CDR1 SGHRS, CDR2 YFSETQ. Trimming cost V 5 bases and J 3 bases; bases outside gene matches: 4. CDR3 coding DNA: TGCGCCAGCAGAGGGGGCGACGACACTGAAGCTTTCTTT. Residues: CASRGGDDTEAFF. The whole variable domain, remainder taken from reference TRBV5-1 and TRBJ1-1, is KAGVTQTPRYLIKTRGQQVTLSCSPISGHRSVSWYQQTPGQGLQFLFEYFSETQRNKGNFPGRFSGRQFSNSRSEMNVSTLELGDSALYLCASRGGDDTEAFFGQGTRLTVV.

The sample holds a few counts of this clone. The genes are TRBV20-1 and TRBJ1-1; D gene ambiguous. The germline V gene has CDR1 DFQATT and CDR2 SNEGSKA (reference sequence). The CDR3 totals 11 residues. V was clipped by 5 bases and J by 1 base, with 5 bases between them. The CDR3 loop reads CSAPRNTEAFF. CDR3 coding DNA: TGCAGTGCTCCGAGGAACACTGAAGCTTTCTTT.

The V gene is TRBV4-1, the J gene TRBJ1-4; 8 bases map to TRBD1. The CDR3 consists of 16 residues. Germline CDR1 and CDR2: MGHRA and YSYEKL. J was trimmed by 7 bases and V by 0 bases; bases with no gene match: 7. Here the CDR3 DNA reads TGCGCCAGCAGCCAAGATCCCCAGGGGGCAAGTGAAAAACTGTTTTTT. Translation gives CASSQDPQGASEKLFF.

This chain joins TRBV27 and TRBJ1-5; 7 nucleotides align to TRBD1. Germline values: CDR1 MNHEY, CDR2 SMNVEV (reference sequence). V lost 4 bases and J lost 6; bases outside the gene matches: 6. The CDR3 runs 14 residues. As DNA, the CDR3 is TGTGCCAGCAGTTACAGACAGGGTGCTCAGCCCCAGCATTTT. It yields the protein CASSYRQGAQPQHF.

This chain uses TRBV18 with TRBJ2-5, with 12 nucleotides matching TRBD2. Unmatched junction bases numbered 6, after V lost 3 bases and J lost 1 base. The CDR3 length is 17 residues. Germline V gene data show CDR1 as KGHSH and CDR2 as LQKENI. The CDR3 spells CASSPPLAGGIQETQYF. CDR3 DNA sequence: TGTGCCAGCTCACCTCCACTAGCGGGGGGTATCCAAGAGACCCAGTACTTC.

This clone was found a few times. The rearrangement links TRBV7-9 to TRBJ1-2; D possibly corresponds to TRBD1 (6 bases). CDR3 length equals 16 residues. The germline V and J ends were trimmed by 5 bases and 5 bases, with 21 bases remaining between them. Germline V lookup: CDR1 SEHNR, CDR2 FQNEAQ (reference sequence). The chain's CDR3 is CASSPRTVAGAYGYTF. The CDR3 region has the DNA TGTGCCAGCAGCCCGCGGACAGTCGCGGGGGCTTATGGCTACACCTTC.

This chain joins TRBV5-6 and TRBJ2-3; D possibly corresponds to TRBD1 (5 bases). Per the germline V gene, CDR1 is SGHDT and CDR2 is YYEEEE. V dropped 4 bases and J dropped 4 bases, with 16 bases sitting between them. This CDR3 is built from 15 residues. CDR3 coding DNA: TGTGCCAGCAGCGCGGACGGAAGGGGCCCAGATACGCAGTATTTT. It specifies CASSADGRGPDTQYF. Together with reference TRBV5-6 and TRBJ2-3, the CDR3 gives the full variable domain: DAGVTQSPTHLIKTRGQQVTLRCSPKSGHDTVSWYQQALGQGPQFIFQYYEEEERQRGNFPDRFSGHQFPNYSSELNVNALLLGDSALYLCASSADGRGPDTQYFGPGTRLTVL.

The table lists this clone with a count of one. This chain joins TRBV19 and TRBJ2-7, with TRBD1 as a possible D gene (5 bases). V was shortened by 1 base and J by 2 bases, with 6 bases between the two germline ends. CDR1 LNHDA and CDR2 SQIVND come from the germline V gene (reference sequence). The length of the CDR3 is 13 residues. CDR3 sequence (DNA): TGTGCCAGTAGTATAGCAGGGCCCTACGAGCAGTACTTC. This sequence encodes CASSIAGPYEQYF.

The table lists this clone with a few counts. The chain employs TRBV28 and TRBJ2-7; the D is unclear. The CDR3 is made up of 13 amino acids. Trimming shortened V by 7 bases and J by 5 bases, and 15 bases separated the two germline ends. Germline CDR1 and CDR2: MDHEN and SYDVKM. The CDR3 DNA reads TGTGCCAGCACATGGGCAGGTGCCCACGAGCAGTACTTC. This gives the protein CASTWAGAHEQYF.